This T cell receptor (beta chain) was sequenced in a study of blood T cell repertoires in COVID-19. About the study: The analysed material was cDNA or gDNA that came from T cells, B-cell-depleted T cells, or PBMCs.

The J segment lost 6 bases and the V segment lost 5 bases, leaving 15 bases of the junction unmatched. The CDR3 length is 18 residues. Germline loops: CDR1 SNHLY, CDR2 FYNNEI. Data came from immunoSEQ multiplex PCR; TCRdb stores just in-frame clones and leaves some out. Of 90,000 to 150,000 clones in the sample, less than 75% are singletons; the top ten hold roughly 0.86%. This clone was detected only a few times. Different DNA sequences within this sample yield the same CDR3. The rearrangement joins TRBV2 to TRBJ2-1; 11 bases line up with TRBD2. The TCR comes from a human donor with acute or convalescent COVID-19. The donor label of this sample is uncertain. The sequenced sample consisted of peripheral blood. CDR3 loop: CASSQDINIAGGTNEQFF. CDR3 sequence (DNA): TGTGCCAGCAGTCAAGACATAAATATAGCGGGGGGGACCAATGAGCAGTTCTTC. Supplemented by reference TRBV2 and TRBJ2-1, the full variable domain reads EPEVTQTPSHQVTQMGQEVILRCVPISNHLYFYWYRQILGQKVEFLVSFYNNEISEKSEIFDDQFSVERPDGSNFTLKIRSTKLEDSAMYFCASSQDINIAGGTNEQFFGPGTRLTVL.